This is a list of T cell receptor beta chains from one sample in a study of blood T cells in healthy people across ages. Each CDR3 protein gets one entry after TCRdb re-called the 5' RACE reads with MiXCR. The sample shows under 1 million distinct CDR3 sequences, about 42% of them seen only once. Sequencing was done on a sample of blood. These receptors all come from a man between 60 and 70 years old in good health. CDR3s include the opening cysteine and the closing phenylalanine or tryptophan. Fields, in order: CDR3 protein, CDR3 DNA, D gene, J gene, V gene, clone size. The D gene is left open where the match is weak. The size field is filled for only some rows; it gives once, few, many or a size class.

CDR3aa: CASNPAGLLFYVQYF
CDR3nt: TGTGCCAGCAACCCGGCAGGGCTTCTGTTCTACGTGCAGTACTTC
d_gene: .
j_gene: TRBJ2-7
v_gene: TRBV7-2
abundance: .

CDR3aa: CASSVHLGDYEQYF
CDR3nt: TGTGCCAGCAGCGTACATCTGGGGGACTACGAGCAGTACTTC
d_gene: .
j_gene: TRBJ2-7
v_gene: TRBV9
abundance: .

CDR3aa: CSAKGGMNTEAFF
CDR3nt: TGCAGTGCTAAGGGGGGCATGAACACTGAAGCTTTCTTT
d_gene: .
j_gene: TRBJ1-1
v_gene: TRBV20-1
abundance: few

CDR3aa: CASSYGGGIARYTF
CDR3nt: TGTGCCAGCAGTTATGGCGGCGGGATCGCCCGCTACACCTTC
d_gene: .
j_gene: TRBJ1-2
v_gene: TRBV6-2/TRBV6-3
abundance: .

CDR3aa: CASSLGIRDEQYF
CDR3nt: TGTGCCAGCAGCTTAGGCATCCGGGACGAGCAGTACTTC
d_gene: .
j_gene: TRBJ2-7
v_gene: TRBV7-2
abundance: .

CDR3aa: CASSQLGPASTDTQYF
CDR3nt: TGTGCCAGCAGTCAACTTGGACCAGCGAGCACAGATACGCAGTATTTT
d_gene: .
j_gene: TRBJ2-3
v_gene: TRBV7-2
abundance: few

CDR3aa: CSAPTGVKNEQFF
CDR3nt: TGCAGTGCTCCGACAGGGGTGAAGAATGAGCAGTTCTTC
d_gene: TRBD1
j_gene: TRBJ2-1
v_gene: TRBV20-1
abundance: few

CDR3aa: CASSRARGETQYF
CDR3nt: TGTGCCAGCAGTCGTGCTAGGGGGGAGACCCAGTACTTC
d_gene: .
j_gene: TRBJ2-5
v_gene: TRBV27
abundance: .

CDR3aa: CASSPRTSGGPPNTQYF
CDR3nt: TGTGCCAGCAGCCCACGGACTAGCGGGGGGCCCCCAAATACGCAGTATTTT
d_gene: TRBD2
j_gene: TRBJ2-3
v_gene: TRBV7-2
abundance: few

CDR3aa: CASSQGSGDRGFNEQYF
CDR3nt: TGCGCCAGCAGCCAAGGTAGTGGGGACAGGGGGTTCAATGAGCAGTACTTC
d_gene: TRBD1
j_gene: TRBJ2-7
v_gene: TRBV4-3
abundance: .

CDR3aa: CATSWSLDPAETQYF
CDR3nt: TGCGCCACCAGTTGGTCCCTCGACCCGGCAGAGACCCAGTACTTC
d_gene: .
j_gene: TRBJ2-5
v_gene: TRBV15
abundance: .

CDR3aa: CASSLIYRAQPYGYTF
CDR3nt: TGTGCCAGCAGCCTAATATACAGGGCACAACCCTATGGCTACACCTTC
d_gene: .
j_gene: TRBJ1-2
v_gene: TRBV7-9
abundance: .

CDR3aa: CASSRNRGGETQYF
CDR3nt: TGTGCCAGCAGTAGGAACAGGGGAGGAGAGACCCAGTACTTC
d_gene: .
j_gene: TRBJ2-5
v_gene: TRBV12-3/TRBV12-4
abundance: .

CDR3aa: CASSRPGLTGELFF
CDR3nt: TGTGCCAGCAGTCGTCCGGGACTCACCGGGGAGCTGTTTTTT
d_gene: .
j_gene: TRBJ2-2
v_gene: TRBV7-9
abundance: .

CDR3aa: CASSQDQGALIEQYF
CDR3nt: TGCGCCAGCAGCCAAGACCAGGGGGCCCTCATCGAGCAGTACTTC
d_gene: TRBD1
j_gene: TRBJ2-7
v_gene: TRBV4-3
abundance: many

CDR3aa: CASRFASGGANEQYF
CDR3nt: TGTGCCAGCAGGTTTGCCAGCGGGGGGGCAAATGAGCAGTACTTC
d_gene: TRBD2
j_gene: TRBJ2-5
v_gene: TRBV12-3/TRBV12-4
abundance: .

CDR3aa: CASTDRTAGEQYF
CDR3nt: TGTGCCAGCACCGATCGGACAGCCGGCGAGCAGTACTTC
d_gene: .
j_gene: TRBJ2-7
v_gene: TRBV9
abundance: .

CDR3aa: CASSLVGSVDRPYGYTF
CDR3nt: TGTGCCAGCAGCTTAGTAGGGTCGGTAGACAGGCCCTATGGCTACACCTTC
d_gene: .
j_gene: TRBJ1-2
v_gene: TRBV7-8
abundance: .